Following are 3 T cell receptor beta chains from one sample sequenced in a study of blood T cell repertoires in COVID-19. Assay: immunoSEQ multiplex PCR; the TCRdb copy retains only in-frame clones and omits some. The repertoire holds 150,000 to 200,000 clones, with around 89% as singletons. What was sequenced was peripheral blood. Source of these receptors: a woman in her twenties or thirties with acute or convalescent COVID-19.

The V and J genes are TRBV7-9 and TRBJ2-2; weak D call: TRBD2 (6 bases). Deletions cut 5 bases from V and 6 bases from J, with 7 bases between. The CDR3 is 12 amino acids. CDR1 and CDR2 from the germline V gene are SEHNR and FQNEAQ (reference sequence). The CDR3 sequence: CASSGGSGELFF. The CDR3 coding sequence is TGTGCCAGCAGCGGGGGGTCCGGGGAGCTGTTTTTT.

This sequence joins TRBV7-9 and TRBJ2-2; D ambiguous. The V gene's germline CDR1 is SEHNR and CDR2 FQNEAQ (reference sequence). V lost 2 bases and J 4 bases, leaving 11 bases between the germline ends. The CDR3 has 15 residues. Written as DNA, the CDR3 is TGTGCCAGCAGCTTAATTGGCCAGGTCACCGGGGAGCTGTTTTTT. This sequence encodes CASSLIGQVTGELFF.

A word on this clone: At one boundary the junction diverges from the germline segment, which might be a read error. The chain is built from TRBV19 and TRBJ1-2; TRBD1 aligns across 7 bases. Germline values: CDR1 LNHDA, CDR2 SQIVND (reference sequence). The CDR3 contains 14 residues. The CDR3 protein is CASREQGQIYGYTF. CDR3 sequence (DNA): TGTGCGAGTAGGGAACAGGGACAGATCTATGGCTACACCTTC.